This T cell receptor beta chain was sequenced during a study of somatic mutations in cytotoxic T cells in rheumatoid arthritis. Germline V CDR1 and CDR2: MNHNS, SASEGT. CDR3 length: 13 amino acids. Note on this clone: The antigen is undetermined. A read error may produce the germline difference seen at one junction end. This specimen includes other DNA sequences encoding the same CDR3.

Repertoires were generated with immunoSEQ multiplex PCR, while TCRdb's copy carries only in-frame clones and drops some. The data hold about 25,000 clones, with nearly 75% observed a single time. Study-level results: Only rheumatoid arthritis patients, not healthy controls, showed CD8+ clonality increasing with age.

What was sequenced was CD8+ T cells sorted from blood. This clonotype originated in a woman aged 18-29 years in good health. This chain uses TRBV6-1 with TRBJ1-2; D remains unclear. The CDR3 loop reads CASSEGINYGYTF. CDR3 coding DNA: TGTGCCAGCAGTGAAGGTATAAACTATGGCTACACTTTC.